A selection of T cell receptor beta chains follows, all from one sample in a study of control samples from healthy donors and cancer patients. This table comes from immunoSEQ multiplex PCR, and its TCRdb copy is limited to in-frame clones, with some not included. The profile shows 100,000 to 150,000 clones, 80% to 90% of them singletons. Sequenced: blood. These receptors originate from a man between 60 and 75 years old in good health. The CDR3 runs from the conserved cysteine through the conserved F or W. The order of the fields is D gene, J gene, clone size, V gene, CDR3 protein, CDR3 DNA. A D gene is named only where the DNA matches it firmly. Only some rows state a clone size, as once, few, many or a class for expanded clones.

>NA|TRBJ2-7|NA|TRBV6-5
CASRALYYEQYF
TGTGCCAGCAGGGCACTATACTACGAGCAGTACTTC
>NA|TRBJ1-5|few|TRBV30
CAWSSDSNQPQHF
TGTGCCTGGAGTTCCGATAGCAATCAGCCCCAGCATTTT
>NA|TRBJ1-1|NA|TRBV18
CASSGVTEAFF
TGTGCCAGCTCAGGGGTCACTGAAGCTTTCTTT
>TRBD1|TRBJ2-7|NA|TRBV6-2/TRBV6-3
CASSHRDSSEQYF
TGTGCCAGCAGTCACAGGGACAGTTCCGAGCAGTACTTC
>NA|TRBJ1-1|NA|TRBV2
CASSTGMYTEAFF
TGTGCCAGCAGCACAGGGATGTACACTGAAGCTTTCTTT
>TRBD1|TRBJ1-1|NA|TRBV18
CASSGQGSGTEAFF
TGTGCCAGCTCAGGACAGGGTTCGGGGACTGAAGCTTTCTTT
>NA|TRBJ1-3|NA|TRBV21-1
CASSLARGSSGNTIYF
TGTGCCAGCAGCCTCGCCCGCGGCAGCTCTGGAAACACCATATATTTT
>NA|TRBJ1-5|NA|TRBV6-1
CASSEQQGNQPQHF
TGTGCCAGCAGTGAACAGCAGGGCAATCAGCCCCAGCATTTT
>NA|TRBJ1-4|NA|TRBV28
CASSFVSNEKLFF
TGTGCCAGCAGTTTTGTGTCTAATGAAAAACTGTTTTTT
>TRBD1|TRBJ1-4|few|TRBV18
CASSPPGTGGTNEKLFF
TGTGCCAGCTCACCACCTGGGACAGGGGGAACTAATGAAAAACTGTTTTTT
>NA|TRBJ2-7|NA|TRBV28
CATNNRVNYEQYF
TGTGCCACTAATAACAGGGTTAATTACGAGCAGTACTTC
>NA|TRBJ1-3|NA|TRBV9
CASSVAGQFSGNTIYF
TGTGCCAGCAGCGTAGCAGGGCAGTTCTCTGGAAACACCATATATTTT
>TRBD1|TRBJ1-1|NA|TRBV25-1
CASRLTGLTEAFF
TGTGCCAGCAGATTGACAGGGCTGACTGAAGCTTTCTTT
>NA|TRBJ1-6|NA|TRBV5-6
CASSLAPRSNSPLHF
TGTGCCAGCAGCTTGGCGCCCAGGAGTAATTCACCCCTCCACTTT
>TRBD1|TRBJ2-1|NA|TRBV24-1
CATGLGGQGKENEQFF
TGTGCCACCGGCCTGGGAGGACAGGGGAAAGAAAATGAGCAGTTCTTC
>NA|TRBJ2-7|NA|TRBV7-2
CASSLGPGRAEQYF
TGTGCCAGCAGCTTAGGACCGGGGCGGGCTGAGCAGTACTTC
>NA|TRBJ2-7|NA|TRBV7-2
CASSPINRGAYEQYF
TGTGCCAGCAGCCCTATAAACCGGGGAGCCTACGAGCAGTACTTC
>NA|TRBJ2-2|NA|TRBV7-2
CASSRYSTGELFF
TGTGCCAGCAGTCGCTACAGCACCGGGGAGCTGTTTTTT
>TRBD1|TRBJ1-2|NA|TRBV19
CASSTKLGQVDYGYTF
TGTGCCAGTAGTACAAAACTGGGACAGGTAGACTATGGCTACACCTTC
>TRBD2|TRBJ2-7|NA|TRBV10-3
CATYGGGIYEQYF
TGTGCCACCTATGGGGGGGGAATCTACGAGCAGTACTTC
>TRBD1|TRBJ2-1|NA|TRBV19
CASTRTGGNEQFF
TGTGCCAGTACCCGGACAGGGGGGAATGAGCAGTTCTTC
>TRBD1|TRBJ1-3|NA|TRBV18
CASSLDRAGNTIYF
TGTGCCAGCTCACTAGACAGGGCTGGAAACACCATATATTTT
>NA|TRBJ1-2|NA|TRBV5-1
CASSLEVGNGYTF
TGCGCCAGCAGCTTGGAGGTGGGAAACGGCTACACCTTC
>NA|TRBJ2-5|NA|TRBV4-2
CASSQALGAAGQETQYF
TGTGCCAGCAGCCAAGCCCTTGGAGCGGCTGGGCAAGAGACCCAGTACTTC
>TRBD1|TRBJ2-7|NA|TRBV6-1
CASSDRDREPKSYYEQYF
TGTGCCAGCAGTGACCGGGACAGGGAGCCGAAAAGCTACTACGAGCAGTACTTC
>TRBD1|TRBJ1-6|NA|TRBV7-9
CASSSSGGYSSPLHF
TGTGCCAGCAGCTCGTCAGGGGGGTACAGTTCACCCCTCCACTTT
>TRBD1|TRBJ1-1|NA|TRBV19
CASREGQGNTEAFF
TGTGCCAGTAGAGAGGGACAGGGGAACACTGAAGCTTTCTTT
>NA|TRBJ2-5|NA|TRBV23-1
CARTTDKREETQYF
TGCGCCAGAACTACGGACAAAAGAGAGGAGACCCAGTACTTC
>NA|TRBJ2-3|NA|TRBV5-1
CASSLAMGGQLTDTQYF
TGCGCCAGCAGCTTGGCCATGGGGGGGCAGTTGACAGATACGCAATATTTT
>TRBD1|TRBJ2-7|NA|TRBV27
CASSSSGTGGPYEQYF
TGTGCCAGCAGTTCCTCCGGGACAGGGGGCCCCTACGAGCAGTACTTC
>TRBD2|TRBJ2-7|NA|TRBV11-2
CASSLGPAGGYEQYF
TGTGCCAGCAGCTTAGGCCCAGCGGGGGGCTACGAGCAGTACTTC
>NA|TRBJ1-4|once|TRBV19
CASSLAGAATNEKLFF
TGTGCCAGTAGTTTGGCAGGGGCCGCAACTAATGAAAAACTGTTTTTT
>TRBD1|TRBJ2-7|NA|TRBV19
CASSQGTGDEQYF
TGTGCCAGTAGCCAAGGGACAGGGGACGAGCAGTACTTC
>NA|TRBJ1-1|once|TRBV18
CASSPPTVVNTEAFF
TGTGCCAGCTCACCACCGACCGTGGTGAACACTGAAGCTTTCTTT
>TRBD1|TRBJ1-1|NA|TRBV7-3
CASSLGQGSTEAFF
TGTGCCAGCAGCTTGGGACAGGGGTCCACTGAAGCTTTCTTT
>NA|TRBJ1-2|NA|TRBV7-2
CASSPNQGPYGYTF
TGTGCCAGCAGCCCGAATCAGGGACCCTATGGCTACACCTTC
>NA|TRBJ1-5|few|TRBV18
CASSHIPWEALVCWPQHF
TGTGCCAGCTCACACATCCCATGGGAAGCCCTGGTATGTTGGCCCCAGCATTTT
>NA|TRBJ1-5|NA|TRBV21-1
CASSKVDRGAKAPYSNQPQHF
TGTGCCAGCAGCAAAGTGGACAGGGGGGCAAAAGCACCTTATAGCAATCAGCCCCAGCATTTT
>NA|TRBJ1-5|few|TRBV5-4
CASSLDLDQPQHF
TGTGCCAGCAGCTTGGACCTCGATCAGCCCCAGCATTTT
>TRBD2|TRBJ2-1|NA|TRBV19
CASSMRTSGVRGEQFF
TGTGCCAGTAGTATGAGGACTAGCGGGGTGCGCGGTGAGCAGTTCTTC
>TRBD1|TRBJ1-1|few|TRBV29-1
CSVRGNRGPAFF
TGCAGCGTCCGAGGCAACAGGGGGCCTGCTTTCTTT
>NA|TRBJ2-1|NA|TRBV5-5
CASSLDGGRNEQFF
TGTGCCAGCAGCTTGGATGGGGGTCGAAATGAGCAGTTCTTC